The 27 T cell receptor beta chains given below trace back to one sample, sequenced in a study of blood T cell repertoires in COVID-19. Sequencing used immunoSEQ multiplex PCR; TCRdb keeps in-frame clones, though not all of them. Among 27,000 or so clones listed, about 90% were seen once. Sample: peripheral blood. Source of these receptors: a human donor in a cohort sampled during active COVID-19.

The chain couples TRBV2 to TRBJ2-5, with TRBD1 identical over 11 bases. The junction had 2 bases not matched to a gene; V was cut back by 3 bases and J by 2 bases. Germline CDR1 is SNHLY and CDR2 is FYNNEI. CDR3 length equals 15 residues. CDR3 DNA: TGTGCCAGCAGTGACGGGACAGGGGGTCAAGAGACCCAGTACTTC. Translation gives CASSDGTGGQETQYF.

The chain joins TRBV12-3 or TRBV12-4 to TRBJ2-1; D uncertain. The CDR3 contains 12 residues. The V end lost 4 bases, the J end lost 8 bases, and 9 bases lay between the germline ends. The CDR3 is CASSSPRYEQFF. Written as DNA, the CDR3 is TGTGCCAGCAGTTCCCCTCGTTATGAGCAGTTCTTC.

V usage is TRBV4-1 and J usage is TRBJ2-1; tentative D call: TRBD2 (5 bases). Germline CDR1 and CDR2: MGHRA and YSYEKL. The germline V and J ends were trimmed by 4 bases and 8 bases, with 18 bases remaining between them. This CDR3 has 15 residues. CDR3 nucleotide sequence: TGCGCCAGCAGCCCCCTCGGGATAGCTGGGGATGAGCAGTTCTTC. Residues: CASSPLGIAGDEQFF.

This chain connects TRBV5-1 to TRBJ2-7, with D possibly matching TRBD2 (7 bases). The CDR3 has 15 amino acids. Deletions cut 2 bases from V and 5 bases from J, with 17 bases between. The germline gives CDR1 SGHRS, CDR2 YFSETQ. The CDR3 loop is CASSFTGGQGNEQYF. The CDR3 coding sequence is TGCGCCAGCAGCTTCACGGGGGGCCAGGGGAACGAGCAGTACTTC. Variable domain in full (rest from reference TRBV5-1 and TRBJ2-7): KAGVTQTPRYLIKTRGQQVTLSCSPISGHRSVSWYQQTPGQGLQFLFEYFSETQRNKGNFPGRFSGRQFSNSRSEMNVSTLELGDSALYLCASSFTGGQGNEQYFGPGTRLTVT.

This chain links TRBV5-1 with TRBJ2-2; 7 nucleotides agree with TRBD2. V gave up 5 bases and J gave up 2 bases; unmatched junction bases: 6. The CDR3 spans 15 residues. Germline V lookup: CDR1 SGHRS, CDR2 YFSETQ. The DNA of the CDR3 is TGCGCCAGCAGGACCGGGACTATTAACACCGGGGAGCTGTTTTTT. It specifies CASRTGTINTGELFF.

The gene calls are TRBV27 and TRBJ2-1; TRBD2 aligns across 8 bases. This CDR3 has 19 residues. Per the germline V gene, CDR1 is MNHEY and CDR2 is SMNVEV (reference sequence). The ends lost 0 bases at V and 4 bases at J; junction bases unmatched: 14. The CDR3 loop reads CASSLSGRWTGGPYNEQFF. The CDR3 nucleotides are TGTGCCAGCAGTTTATCGGGGAGATGGACGGGAGGGCCGTACAATGAGCAGTTCTTC.

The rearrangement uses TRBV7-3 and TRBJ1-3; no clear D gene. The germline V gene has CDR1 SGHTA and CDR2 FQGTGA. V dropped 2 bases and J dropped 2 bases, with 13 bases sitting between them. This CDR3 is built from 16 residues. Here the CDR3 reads CASSLGSLGAGNTIYF. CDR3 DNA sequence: TGTGCCAGCAGCTTAGGTTCTCTCGGGGCTGGAAACACCATATATTTT.

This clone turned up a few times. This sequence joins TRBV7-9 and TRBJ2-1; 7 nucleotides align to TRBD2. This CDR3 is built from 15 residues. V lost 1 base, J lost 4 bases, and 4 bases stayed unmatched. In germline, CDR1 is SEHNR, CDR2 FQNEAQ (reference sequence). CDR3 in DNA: TGTGCCAGCAGCTTAGGGGAGGGGAAATACAATGAGCAGTTCTTC. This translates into CASSLGEGKYNEQFF.

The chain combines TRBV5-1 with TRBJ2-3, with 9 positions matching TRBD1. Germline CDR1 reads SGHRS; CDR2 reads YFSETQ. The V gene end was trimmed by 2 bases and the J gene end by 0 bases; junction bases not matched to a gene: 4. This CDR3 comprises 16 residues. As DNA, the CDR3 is TGCGCCAGCAGCTTAACGACAGGGGGAAGCACAGATACGCAGTATTTT. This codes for CASSLTTGGSTDTQYF.

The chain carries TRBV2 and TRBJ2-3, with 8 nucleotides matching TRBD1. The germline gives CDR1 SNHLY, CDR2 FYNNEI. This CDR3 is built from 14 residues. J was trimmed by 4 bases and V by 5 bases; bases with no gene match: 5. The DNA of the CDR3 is TGTGCCAGCAGTCCCGGACAGGGAGCAGATACGCAGTATTTT. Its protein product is CASSPGQGADTQYF.

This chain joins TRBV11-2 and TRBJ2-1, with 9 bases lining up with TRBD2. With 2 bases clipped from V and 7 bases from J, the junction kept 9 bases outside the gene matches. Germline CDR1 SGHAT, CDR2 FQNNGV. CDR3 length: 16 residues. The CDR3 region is CASSLLRTSEGNEQFF. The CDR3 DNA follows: TGTGCCAGCAGCTTATTAAGGACTAGCGAGGGGAATGAGCAGTTCTTC.

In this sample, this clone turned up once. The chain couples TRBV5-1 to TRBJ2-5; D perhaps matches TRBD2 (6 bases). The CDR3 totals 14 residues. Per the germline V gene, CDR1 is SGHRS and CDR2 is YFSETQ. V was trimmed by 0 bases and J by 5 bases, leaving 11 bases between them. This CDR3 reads CASSLEVGSETQYF. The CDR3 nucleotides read TGCGCCAGCAGCTTGGAGGTCGGGAGTGAGACCCAGTACTTC.

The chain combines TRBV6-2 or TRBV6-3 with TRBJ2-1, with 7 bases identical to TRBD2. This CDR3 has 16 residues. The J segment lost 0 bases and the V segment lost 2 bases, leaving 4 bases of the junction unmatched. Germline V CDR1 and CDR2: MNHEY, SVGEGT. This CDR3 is CASSYGGGSSYNEQFF. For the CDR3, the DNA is TGTGCCAGCAGTTACGGCGGGGGAAGCTCCTACAATGAGCAGTTCTTC.

For the CDR3, the DNA is TGCGCCAGCAGCCAAGATCTATTGAGACTTCGATCCTACAATGAGCAGTTCTTC. This gives the protein CASSQDLLRLRSYNEQFF. The rearrangement uses TRBV4-1 and TRBJ2-1; no definite D call. This CDR3 region has 18 residues. Trimming removed 0 bases from V and 1 base from J, with 16 bases in between. Germline CDR1 MGHRA, CDR2 YSYEKL.

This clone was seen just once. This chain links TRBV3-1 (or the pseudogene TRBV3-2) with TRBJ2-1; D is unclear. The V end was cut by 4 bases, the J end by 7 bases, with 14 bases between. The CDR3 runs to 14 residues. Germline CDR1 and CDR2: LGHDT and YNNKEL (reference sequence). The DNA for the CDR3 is TGTGCCAGCAGCCGGATCCTGACCGGGAATGAGCAGTTCTTC. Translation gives CASSRILTGNEQFF.

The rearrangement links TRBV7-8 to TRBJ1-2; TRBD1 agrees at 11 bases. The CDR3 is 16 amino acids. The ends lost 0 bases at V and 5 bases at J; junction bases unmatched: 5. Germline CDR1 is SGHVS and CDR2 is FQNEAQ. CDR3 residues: CASSLAGQGAVYGYTF. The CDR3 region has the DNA TGTGCCAGCAGCTTAGCAGGACAGGGGGCCGTTTATGGCTACACCTTC.

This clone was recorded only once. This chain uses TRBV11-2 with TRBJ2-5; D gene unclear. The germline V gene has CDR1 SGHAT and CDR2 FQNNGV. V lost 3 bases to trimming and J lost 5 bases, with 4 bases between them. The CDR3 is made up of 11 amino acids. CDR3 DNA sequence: TGTGCCAGCAGCTTTAGTGAGACCCAGTACTTC. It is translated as CASSFSETQYF.

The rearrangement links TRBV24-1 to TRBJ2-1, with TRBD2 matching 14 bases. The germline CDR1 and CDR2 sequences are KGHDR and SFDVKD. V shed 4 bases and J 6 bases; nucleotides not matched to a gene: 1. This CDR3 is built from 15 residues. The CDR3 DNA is TGTGCCACCAGTGAGACTAGCGGGAGGGCCAATGAGCAGTTCTTC. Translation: CATSETSGRANEQFF.

The CDR3 DNA reads as TGCAGCGTTGACCGGTCGGGGGAGCAGTACTTC. Its translation: CSVDRSGEQYF. The rearrangement uses TRBV29-1 and TRBJ2-7; perhaps TRBD2 as D (5 bases). The V end lost 3 bases, the J end lost 7 bases, and 10 bases lay between the germline ends. The CDR3 has 11 amino acids. CDR1 and CDR2 from the germline V gene are SQVTM and ANQGSEA.

As DNA, the CDR3 is TGTGCCTGGAAATCGACAGCCAACGGGGAGCTGTTTTTT. This encodes CAWKSTANGELFF. The chain uses TRBV30 and TRBJ2-2, with TRBD1 as a possible D gene (5 bases). This CDR3 is built from 13 residues. The germline V and J ends were trimmed by 4 bases and 7 bases, with 13 bases remaining between them. Germline assignment: CDR1 GTSNPN and CDR2 SVGIG (reference sequence). Combining the CDR3 with reference TRBV30 and TRBJ2-2 gives the whole variable domain SQTIHQWPATLVQPVGSPLSLECTVEGTSNPNLYWYRQAAGRGLQLLFYSVGIGQISSEVPQNLSASRPQDRQFILSSKKLLLSDSGFYLCAWKSTANGELFFGEGSRLTVL.

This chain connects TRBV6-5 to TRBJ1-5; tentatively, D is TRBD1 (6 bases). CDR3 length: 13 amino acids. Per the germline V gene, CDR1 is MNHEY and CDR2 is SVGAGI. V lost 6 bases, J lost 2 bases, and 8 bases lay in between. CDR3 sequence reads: CASSPGGNQPQHF. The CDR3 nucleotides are TGTGCCAGCAGCCCAGGGGGCAATCAGCCCCAGCATTTT.

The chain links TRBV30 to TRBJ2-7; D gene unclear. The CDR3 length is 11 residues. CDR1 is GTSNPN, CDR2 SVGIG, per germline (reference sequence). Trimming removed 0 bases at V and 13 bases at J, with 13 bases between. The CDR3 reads CAWSVGALSYF. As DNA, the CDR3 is TGTGCCTGGAGTGTTGGAGCTCTATCCTACTTC.

CDR3 sequence (DNA): TGTGCCAGCAGCCCTGGGCCCAATGAGCAGTTCTTC. Encoded protein: CASSPGPNEQFF. The chain joins TRBV28 to TRBJ2-1; D ambiguous. Between the trimmed V and J ends, which lost 6 bases and 6 bases, there was a span of 9 bases. This CDR3 region has 12 residues. CDR1 and CDR2 (germline): MDHEN, SYDVKM.

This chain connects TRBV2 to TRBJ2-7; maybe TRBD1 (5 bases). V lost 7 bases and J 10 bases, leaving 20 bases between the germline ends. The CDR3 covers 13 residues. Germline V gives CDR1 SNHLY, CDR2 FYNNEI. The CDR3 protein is CASNSQDVDRQYF. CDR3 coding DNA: TGTGCCAGCAATTCCCAAGACGTTGACAGACAGTACTTC.

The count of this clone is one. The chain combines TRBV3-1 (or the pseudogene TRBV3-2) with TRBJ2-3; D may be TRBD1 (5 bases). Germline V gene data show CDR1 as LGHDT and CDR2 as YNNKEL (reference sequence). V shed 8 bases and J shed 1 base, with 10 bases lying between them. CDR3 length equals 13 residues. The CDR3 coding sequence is TGTGCCAGCGGCACAGGCGGCACAGATACGCAGTATTTT. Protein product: CASGTGGTDTQYF.

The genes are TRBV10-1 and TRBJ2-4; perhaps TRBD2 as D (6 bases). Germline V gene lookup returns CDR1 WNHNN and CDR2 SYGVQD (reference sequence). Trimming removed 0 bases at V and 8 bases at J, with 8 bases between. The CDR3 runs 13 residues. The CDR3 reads CASSESRRDIQYF. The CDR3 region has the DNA TGCGCCAGCAGTGAGTCGAGGAGGGACATTCAGTACTTC.

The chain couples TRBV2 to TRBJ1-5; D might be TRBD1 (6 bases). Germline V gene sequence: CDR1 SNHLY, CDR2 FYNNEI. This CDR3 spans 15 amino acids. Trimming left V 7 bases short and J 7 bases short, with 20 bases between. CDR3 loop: CASNEEGGLGQPQHF. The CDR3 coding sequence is TGTGCCAGCAACGAAGAGGGGGGACTAGGACAGCCCCAGCATTTT.